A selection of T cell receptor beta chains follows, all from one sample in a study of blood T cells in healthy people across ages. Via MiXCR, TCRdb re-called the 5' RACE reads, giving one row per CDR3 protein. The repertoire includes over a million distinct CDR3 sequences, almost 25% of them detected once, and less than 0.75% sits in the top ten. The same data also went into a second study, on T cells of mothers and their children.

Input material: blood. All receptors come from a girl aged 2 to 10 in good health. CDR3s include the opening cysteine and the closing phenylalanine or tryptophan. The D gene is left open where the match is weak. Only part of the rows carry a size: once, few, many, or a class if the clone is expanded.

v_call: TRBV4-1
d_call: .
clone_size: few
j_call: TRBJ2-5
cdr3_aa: CASSQVYAETQYF
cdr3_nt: TGCGCCAGCAGCCAAGTCTACGCAGAGACCCAGTACTTC

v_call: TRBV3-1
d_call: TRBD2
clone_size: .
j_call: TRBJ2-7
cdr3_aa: CASSRGGPSGTREQYF
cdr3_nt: TGTGCCAGCAGCCGTGGGGGGCCTAGCGGGACTCGGGAGCAGTACTTC

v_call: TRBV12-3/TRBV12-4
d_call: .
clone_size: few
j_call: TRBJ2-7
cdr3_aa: CASSFGEYEQYF
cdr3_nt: TGTGCCAGCAGTTTTGGGGAGTACGAGCAGTACTTC

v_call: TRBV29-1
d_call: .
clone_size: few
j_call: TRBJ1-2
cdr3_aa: CSVADQRGGYTF
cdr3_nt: TGCAGCGTAGCGGATCAAAGGGGTGGCTACACCTTC

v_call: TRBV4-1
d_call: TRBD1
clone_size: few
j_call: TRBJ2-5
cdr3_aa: CASSQAGGDETQYF
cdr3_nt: TGCGCCAGCAGCCAAGCAGGGGGCGATGAGACCCAGTACTTC

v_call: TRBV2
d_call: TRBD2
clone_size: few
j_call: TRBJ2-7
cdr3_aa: CASSGPTSGGKWVYEQYF
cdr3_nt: TGTGCCAGCAGTGGGCCGACTAGCGGGGGAAAGTGGGTCTACGAGCAGTACTTC

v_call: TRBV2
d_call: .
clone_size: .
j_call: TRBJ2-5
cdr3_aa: CASGSEPGFQETQYF
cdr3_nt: TGTGCCAGCGGCTCGGAACCAGGGTTTCAAGAGACCCAGTACTTC

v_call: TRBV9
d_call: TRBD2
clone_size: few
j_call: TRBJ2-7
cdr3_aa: CASSYASGSYEQYF
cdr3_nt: TGTGCCAGCAGCTACGCTAGCGGGAGTTACGAGCAGTACTTC

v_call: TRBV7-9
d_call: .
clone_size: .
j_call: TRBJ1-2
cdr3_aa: CASSSDTIYYGYTF
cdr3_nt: TGTGCCAGCAGCTCGGACACGATTTACTATGGCTACACCTTC

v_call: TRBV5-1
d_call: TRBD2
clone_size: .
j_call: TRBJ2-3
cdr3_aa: CASSPPGGTDTQYF
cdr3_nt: TGCGCCAGCAGCCCCCCGGGGGGTACAGATACGCAGTATTTT

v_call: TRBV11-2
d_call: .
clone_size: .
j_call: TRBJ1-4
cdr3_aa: CASSLLRMSNEKLFF
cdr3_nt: TGTGCCAGCAGCTTATTGAGGATGTCTAATGAAAAACTGTTTTTT

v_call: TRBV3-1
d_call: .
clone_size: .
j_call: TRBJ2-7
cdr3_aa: CASSQAGLGSGYEQYF
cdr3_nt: TGTGCCAGCAGCCAAGCCGGACTTGGCAGCGGCTACGAGCAGTACTTC

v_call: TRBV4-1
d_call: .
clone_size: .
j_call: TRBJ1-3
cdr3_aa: CASSPLNRSSGNTIYF
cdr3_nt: TGCGCCAGCAGCCCCCTCAACAGGAGCTCTGGAAACACCATATATTTT

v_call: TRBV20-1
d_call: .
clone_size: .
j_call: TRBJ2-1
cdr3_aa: CSASGPLYNEQFF
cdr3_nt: TGCAGTGCTTCAGGACCTCTCTACAATGAGCAGTTCTTC

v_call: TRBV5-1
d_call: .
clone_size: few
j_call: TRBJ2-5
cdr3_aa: CASSPWPAVETQYF
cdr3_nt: TGCGCCAGCAGCCCCTGGCCAGCGGTGGAGACCCAGTACTTC

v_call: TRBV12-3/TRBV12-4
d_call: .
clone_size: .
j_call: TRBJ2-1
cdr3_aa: CASSSPPGASYNEQFF
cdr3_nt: TGTGCCAGCAGTTCCCCCCCGGGGGCCTCCTACAATGAGCAGTTCTTC

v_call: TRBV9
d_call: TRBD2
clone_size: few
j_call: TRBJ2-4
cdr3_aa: CASSEGLAKQNIQYF
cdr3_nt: TGTGCCAGCAGCGAGGGACTAGCGAAACAAAACATTCAGTACTTC

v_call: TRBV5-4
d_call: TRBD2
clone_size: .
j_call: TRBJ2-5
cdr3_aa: CASSFRSGGFETQYF
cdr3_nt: TGTGCCAGCAGCTTCCGTAGCGGGGGGTTTGAGACCCAGTACTTC

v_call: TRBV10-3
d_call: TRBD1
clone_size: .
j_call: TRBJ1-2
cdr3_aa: CASSGDRVGLGGYTF
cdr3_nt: TGTGCCTCCTCTGGGGACAGGGTCGGATTAGGTGGCTACACCTTC

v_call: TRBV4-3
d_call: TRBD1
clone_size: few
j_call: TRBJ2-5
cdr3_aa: CASSQDIGTGQETQYF
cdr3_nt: TGCGCCAGCAGCCAAGATATAGGGACAGGACAAGAGACCCAGTACTTC

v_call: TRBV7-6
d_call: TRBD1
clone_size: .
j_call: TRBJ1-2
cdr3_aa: CAISLNNRGPANYGYTF
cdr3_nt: TGTGCCATCAGCTTAAACAACAGGGGACCTGCTAACTATGGCTACACCTTC

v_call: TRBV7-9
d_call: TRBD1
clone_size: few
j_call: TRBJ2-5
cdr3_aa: CASRTRDRALSGEQYF
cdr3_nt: TGTGCCAGCAGAACCCGGGACAGAGCTTTGAGTGGGGAGCAGTACTTC

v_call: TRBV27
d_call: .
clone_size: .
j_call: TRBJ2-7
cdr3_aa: CASSLEGVNEQYF
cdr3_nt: TGTGCCAGCAGTTTGGAGGGGGTCAACGAGCAGTACTTC

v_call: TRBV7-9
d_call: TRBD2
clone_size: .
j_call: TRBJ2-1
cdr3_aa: CSSSSSGTSTGEQFF
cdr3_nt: TGTTCCAGCAGCTCTTCCGGGACTAGTACGGGTGAGCAGTTCTTC

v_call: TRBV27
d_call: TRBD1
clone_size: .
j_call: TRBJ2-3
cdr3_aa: CASSFGTGDTDTQYF
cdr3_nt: TGCGCCAGCAGTTTTGGGACAGGGGACACAGATACGCAGTATTTT

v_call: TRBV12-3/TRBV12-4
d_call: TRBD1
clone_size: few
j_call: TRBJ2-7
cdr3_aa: CASSLPGQGHYEQYF
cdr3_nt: TGTGCCAGCAGCCTCCCGGGACAGGGGCACTACGAGCAGTACTTC

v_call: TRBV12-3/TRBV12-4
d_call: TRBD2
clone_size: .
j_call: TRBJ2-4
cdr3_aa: CASLGLAGETKNIQYF
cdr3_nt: TGTGCCAGCCTTGGACTAGCGGGGGAGACCAAAAACATTCAGTACTTC

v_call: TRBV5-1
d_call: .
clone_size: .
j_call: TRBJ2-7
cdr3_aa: CASSREPSYEQYF
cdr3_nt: TGCGCCAGCAGCCGGGAACCTTCCTACGAGCAGTACTTC

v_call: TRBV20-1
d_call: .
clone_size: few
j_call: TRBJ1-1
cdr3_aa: CSAIKNVDWNTEAFF
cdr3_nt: TGCAGTGCCATTAAAAATGTGGATTGGAACACTGAAGCTTTCTTT

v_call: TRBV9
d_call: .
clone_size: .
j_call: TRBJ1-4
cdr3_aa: CASSASGTNNEKLFF
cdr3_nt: TGTGCCAGCAGCGCCTCCGGGACCAATAATGAAAAACTGTTTTTT

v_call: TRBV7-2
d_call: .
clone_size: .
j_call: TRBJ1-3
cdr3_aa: CASSLDLAGGNTIYF
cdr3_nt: TGTGCCAGCAGCTTAGACCTGGCGGGGGGAAACACCATATATTTT

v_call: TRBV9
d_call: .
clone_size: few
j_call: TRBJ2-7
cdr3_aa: CASSNYAGPKYEQYF
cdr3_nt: TGTGCCAGCAGCAATTACGCCGGGCCAAAATACGAGCAGTACTTC

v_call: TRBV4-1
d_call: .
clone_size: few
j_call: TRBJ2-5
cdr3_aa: CASSQVPWETQYF
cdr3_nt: TGCGCCAGCAGCCAAGTTCCGTGGGAGACCCAGTACTTC

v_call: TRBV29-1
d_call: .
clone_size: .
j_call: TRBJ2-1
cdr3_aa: CSVVWVNYNEQFF
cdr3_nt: TGCAGCGTTGTGTGGGTTAACTACAATGAGCAGTTCTTC

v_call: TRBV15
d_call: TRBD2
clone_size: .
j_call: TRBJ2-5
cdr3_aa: CATSRDTGGETQYF
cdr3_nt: TGTGCCACCAGCAGAGACACGGGGGGAGAGACCCAGTACTTC

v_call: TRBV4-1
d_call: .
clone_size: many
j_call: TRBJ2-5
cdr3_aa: CASRPSAQETQYF
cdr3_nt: TGCGCCAGCAGACCTAGCGCCCAAGAGACCCAGTACTTC

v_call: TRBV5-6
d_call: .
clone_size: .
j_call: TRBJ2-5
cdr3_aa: CASSLGLTQGWTQYF
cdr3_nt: TGTGCCAGCAGCTTGGGGCTCACCCAGGGGTGGACCCAGTACTTC

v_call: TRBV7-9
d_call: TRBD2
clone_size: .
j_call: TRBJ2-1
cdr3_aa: CASSLATAGEYNEQFF
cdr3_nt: TGTGCCAGCAGCTTAGCGACGGCGGGAGAGTACAATGAGCAGTTCTTC

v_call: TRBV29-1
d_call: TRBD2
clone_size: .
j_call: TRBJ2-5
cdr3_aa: CSVSGTSGSEETQYF
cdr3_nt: TGCAGCGTATCCGGGACTAGCGGGAGTGAGGAGACCCAGTACTTC

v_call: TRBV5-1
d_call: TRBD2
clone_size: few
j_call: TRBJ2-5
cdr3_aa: CASSSGLVSIQETQYF
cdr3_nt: TGCGCCAGCAGCTCCGGACTAGTGTCCATCCAAGAGACCCAGTACTTC

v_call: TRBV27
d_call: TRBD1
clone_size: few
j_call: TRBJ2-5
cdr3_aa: CASKTGFQETQYF
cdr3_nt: TGTGCCAGCAAGACAGGGTTCCAAGAGACCCAGTACTTC

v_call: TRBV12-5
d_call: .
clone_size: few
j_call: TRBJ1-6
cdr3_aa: CASGFLDGSSPLHF
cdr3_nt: TGTGCTAGTGGTTTTCTGGACGGATCTTCACCCCTCCACTTT

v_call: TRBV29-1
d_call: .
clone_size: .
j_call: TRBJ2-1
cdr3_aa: CSKLGLNNEQFF
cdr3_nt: TGCAGCAAACTTGGACTTAACAATGAGCAGTTCTTC

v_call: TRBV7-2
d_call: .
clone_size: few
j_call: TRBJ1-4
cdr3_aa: CASSSRTNEKLFF
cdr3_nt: TGTGCCAGCAGCTCAAGGACTAATGAAAAACTGTTTTTT

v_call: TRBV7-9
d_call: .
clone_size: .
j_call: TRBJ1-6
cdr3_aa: CASSYNRNSPLHF
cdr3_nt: TGTGCCAGCAGCTACAACAGAAATTCACCCCTCCACTTT

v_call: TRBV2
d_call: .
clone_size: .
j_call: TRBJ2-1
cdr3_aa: CASSRDGNNEQFF
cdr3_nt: TGTGCCAGCTCACGGGACGGCAACAATGAGCAGTTCTTC

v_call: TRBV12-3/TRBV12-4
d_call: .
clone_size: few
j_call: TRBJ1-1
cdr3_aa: CASSFMGGGWNTEAFF
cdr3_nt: TGTGCCAGCAGTTTTATGGGCGGGGGCTGGAACACTGAAGCTTTCTTT

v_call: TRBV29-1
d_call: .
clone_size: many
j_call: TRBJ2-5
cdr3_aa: CSVEVVRGGRLETQYF
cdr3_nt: TGCAGCGTTGAAGTTGTGCGTGGGGGGCGCCTAGAGACCCAGTACTTC

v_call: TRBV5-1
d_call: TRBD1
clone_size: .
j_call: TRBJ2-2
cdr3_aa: CASSSDTGTGVIMTGELFF
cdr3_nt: TGCGCCAGCAGCTCAGATACCGGGACAGGGGTTATTATGACCGGGGAGCTGTTTTTT

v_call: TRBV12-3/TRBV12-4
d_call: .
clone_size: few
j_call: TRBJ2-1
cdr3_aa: CASPKGRLSPEQFF
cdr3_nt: TGTGCCAGTCCTAAGGGACGGCTATCCCCTGAGCAGTTCTTC

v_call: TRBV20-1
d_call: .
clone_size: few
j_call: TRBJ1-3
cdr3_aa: CSINPTGGAGNTIYF
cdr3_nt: TGCAGTATCAATCCCACAGGAGGAGCTGGAAACACCATATATTTT

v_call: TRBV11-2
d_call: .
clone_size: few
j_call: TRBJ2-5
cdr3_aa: CASGTAQETQYF
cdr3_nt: TGTGCCAGCGGGACGGCCCAAGAGACCCAGTACTTC